The 30 T cell receptor beta chains given below trace back to one sample, sequenced in a study of CD8 T cells in Susac syndrome. RNA totalling roughly 0.5 to 1 ug underwent reverse transcription with random hexamers. MiXCR was run by TCRdb on the immunoSEQ multiplex PCR reads, yielding one entry per CDR3 protein. The table records about 210,000 distinct CDR3 sequences, 95% of them present only once. Sequencing was carried out using CD4+ T cells from PBMCs. Source of these receptors: a human donor with multiple sclerosis.

This clonotype was seen more than once but under ten times. The gene calls are TRBV7-8 and TRBJ2-7; 8 bases match TRBD1. The CDR3 is 17 amino acids. The germline gives CDR1 SGHVS, CDR2 FQNEAQ. V lost 2 bases, J lost 2 bases, and 11 bases stayed unmatched. The CDR3 loop reads CASSLIRTGLGTYEQYF. In DNA form, the CDR3 reads TGTGCCAGCAGCTTAATACGGACAGGGCTGGGGACCTACGAGCAGTACTTC.

This chain links TRBV7-2 with TRBJ2-7, with D possibly being TRBD2 (6 bases). This CDR3 has 14 amino acids. Germline lookup yields CDR1 SGHTA and CDR2 FQGNSA. V lost 5 bases to trimming and J lost 6 bases, with 17 bases between them. DNA of the CDR3: TGTGCCAGCAGCCTTTCAGGGACTTCCACCGAGCAGTACTTC. The encoded protein is CASSLSGTSTEQYF.

The V call is TRBV29-1, the J call TRBJ1-2; TRBD1 agrees at 9 bases. CDR1 is SQVTM, CDR2 ANQGSEA, per germline. V was pared by 6 bases and J by 11 bases, with 7 bases of the junction left unmatched. The CDR3 is 11 amino acids. CDR3: CSVWTGESYTF. The CDR3 DNA sequence: TGCAGCGTGTGGACAGGGGAAAGTTACACCTTC.

This rearrangement joins TRBV5-6 to TRBJ1-2; D remains unclear. The germline CDR1 and CDR2 sequences are SGHDT and YYEEEE. Trimming took off 5 bases at V and 8 bases at J, with 22 bases between the two ends. CDR3 length equals 15 residues. CDR3 DNA: TGTGCCAGCAGTTCTAGGACTCAAAGCGGGCGCGGCTACACCTTC. This gives the protein CASSSRTQSGRGYTF.

The genes are TRBV29-1 and TRBJ2-1; 7 positions agree with TRBD2. Germline V gives CDR1 SQVTM, CDR2 ANQGSEA. This CDR3 comprises 13 residues. Trimming cost V 4 bases and J 6 bases; bases outside gene matches: 6. The CDR3 DNA reads TGCAGCGTTGGGACTAGGGCCCTCAATGAGCAGTTCTTC. It specifies CSVGTRALNEQFF.

The chain is built from TRBV28 and TRBJ2-7; 8 bases fit TRBD2. The CDR3 loop spans 16 amino acids. The trim removed 6 bases at V and 6 bases at J, leaving 16 bases unmatched. In germline, CDR1 is MDHEN, CDR2 SYDVKM. CDR3 nucleotides: TGTGCCAGCAGAAGTTTGGAGCCCGGACGGGGGGGCGAGCAGTACTTC. This gives the protein CASRSLEPGRGGEQYF.

The V and J genes are TRBV7-6 and TRBJ2-1; D not certain. V dropped 3 bases and J dropped 8 bases, with 5 bases sitting between them. CDR1 SGHVS and CDR2 FNYEAQ come from the germline V gene. The CDR3 has 11 residues. The CDR3 protein is CASSLQDEQFF. In nucleotides, the CDR3 is TGTGCCAGCAGCTTGCAGGATGAGCAGTTCTTC.

The gene calls are TRBV6-5 and TRBJ1-1; possibly TRBD1 for D (5 bases). This CDR3 has 13 residues. V was cut by 5 bases and J by 5 bases, with 12 bases left in between. Germline V gene sequence: CDR1 MNHEY, CDR2 SVGAGI. CDR3 loop: CASSDNRGTEAFF. The CDR3 DNA sequence: TGTGCCAGCAGTGACAACCGGGGGACTGAAGCTTTCTTT.

The chain carries TRBV12-5 and TRBJ2-6, with no clear D. The CDR3 totals 15 residues. The V and J ends lost 2 bases and 2 bases respectively, with 7 bases between them. The germline CDR1 and CDR2 sequences are LGHNT and FRNRAP. CDR3 protein: CASGLLAAGANVLTF. The CDR3 nucleotides read TGTGCTAGTGGTTTGTTGGCGGCTGGGGCCAACGTCCTGACTTTC.

This clonotype was seen once. The chain joins TRBV29-1 to TRBJ2-7; D is unresolved. The CDR3 sequence is 10 residues long. CDR1 and CDR2 from the germline V gene are SQVTM and ANQGSEA. Trimming cost V 4 bases and J 7 bases, with 8 bases left between them. The CDR3 bases are TGCAGCGTTGCCGATGGGGAGCAGTACTTC. This sequence encodes CSVADGEQYF.

The rearrangement uses TRBV19 and TRBJ2-1; TRBD2 is a possible D gene (5 bases). The V end lost 1 base, the J end lost 2 bases, and 9 bases lay between the germline ends. CDR1 is LNHDA, CDR2 SQIVND, per germline (reference sequence). There are 15 residues in the CDR3. The CDR3 region has the DNA TGTGCCAGTAGTATAGTCGGGAACACCTACAATGAGCAGTTCTTC. It translates to CASSIVGNTYNEQFF.

The chain employs TRBV3-1 and TRBJ2-5, with D perhaps TRBD2 (6 bases). Per the germline V gene, CDR1 is LGHDT and CDR2 is YNNKEL (reference sequence). This CDR3 region has 13 residues. With 4 bases removed from V and 4 bases from J, the gap between germline ends came to 10 bases. CDR3 sequence (DNA): TGTGCCAGCAGCCCCCGGACTACAGAGACCCAGTACTTC. It encodes CASSPRTTETQYF.

The chain employs TRBV28 and TRBJ1-5; perhaps TRBD1 as D (6 bases). CDR1 and CDR2 (germline): MDHEN, SYDVKM. Trimming stripped 3 bases from V and 2 bases from J, with 23 bases between. This CDR3 is 19 amino acids long. The CDR3 DNA is TGTGCCAGCAGTTTTGAGGGCGTTTTACAGGGACTGGGCAATCAGCCCCAGCATTTT. Its translation is CASSFEGVLQGLGNQPQHF.

The chain carries TRBV2 and TRBJ1-6, with a possible D match to TRBD1 (6 bases). Germline CDR1 and CDR2: SNHLY and FYNNEI. This CDR3 spans 13 amino acids. The ends were cut back, 6 bases at V and 7 bases at J, with 10 bases in the middle. In DNA, the CDR3 is TGTGCCAGCAGAGACACAGGGAATTCACCCCTCCACTTT. Protein: CASRDTGNSPLHF.

The chain has TRBV20-1 and TRBJ1-5, with D possibly being TRBD1 (5 bases). Trimming took 0 bases from V and 4 from J, leaving 13 bases between them. The V gene's germline CDR1 is DFQATT and CDR2 SNEGSKA (reference sequence). CDR3 length: 15 residues. CDR3 nucleotide sequence: TGCAGTGCTAGAGAGGTGGGGGTTGGGAATCAGCCCCAGCATTTT. The encoded protein is CSAREVGVGNQPQHF.

This chain links TRBV3-1 with TRBJ2-7; 8 positions match TRBD1. The V gene end was trimmed by 3 bases and the J gene end by 6 bases; junction bases not matched to a gene: 4. The CDR3 consists of 13 residues. Germline CDR1 is LGHDT and CDR2 is YNNKEL (reference sequence). The chain's CDR3 is CASSHGTGGEQYF. The CDR3 nucleotides are TGTGCCAGCAGCCATGGGACAGGCGGCGAGCAGTACTTC.

This clonotype was detected only once. The chain is built from TRBV6-1 and TRBJ1-4; D perhaps matches TRBD1 (5 bases). V lost 7 bases to trimming and J lost 4 bases, with 16 bases between them. In germline, CDR1 is MNHNS, CDR2 SASEGT. This CDR3 is 15 amino acids long. CDR3 protein: CASITDWDDNEKLFF. DNA for the CDR3: TGTGCCAGCATCACGGACTGGGACGATAATGAAAAACTGTTTTTT.

The V and J genes are TRBV7-9 and TRBJ2-7, with 10 bases matching TRBD1. V dropped 3 bases and J dropped 5; count of bases not matched to a gene: 7. The CDR3 sequence is 15 residues long. The germline CDR1 and CDR2 sequences are SEHNR and FQNEAQ (reference sequence). The CDR3 DNA sequence: TGTGCCAGCAGCTTCGCAGACAGGGGGCCCAACGAGCAGTACTTC. Amino acid sequence: CASSFADRGPNEQYF. The full variable domain, with the rest looked up from reference TRBV7-9 and TRBJ2-7, is DTGVSQNPRHKITKRGQNVTFRCDPISEHNRLYWYRQTLGQGPEFLTYFQNEAQLEKSRLLSDRFSAERPKGSFSTLEIQRTEQGDSAMYLCASSFADRGPNEQYFGPGTRLTVT.

This clonotype was detected once. The CDR3 sequence: CSALEMGAGSTDTQYF. The CDR3 DNA sequence: TGCAGTGCACTAGAAATGGGGGCAGGGTCCACAGATACGCAGTATTTT. The rearrangement joins TRBV20-1 to TRBJ2-3; possibly TRBD1 for D (6 bases). Between the trimmed V and J ends, which lost 6 bases and 2 bases, there was a span of 21 bases. The CDR3 has 16 amino acids. Looked up from germline, CDR1 is DFQATT and CDR2 is SNEGSKA (reference sequence).

The chain links TRBV7-9 to TRBJ2-7; D unclear. The CDR3 sequence is 13 residues long. Germline-derived CDR1 and CDR2 are SEHNR and FQNEAQ (reference sequence). The V gene lost 2 bases and the J gene lost 3 bases, with 8 bases spanning the gap. This CDR3 reads CASSLQAYYEQYF. The CDR3 nucleotides read TGTGCCAGCAGCTTACAGGCTTACTACGAGCAGTACTTC.

The chain combines TRBV28 with TRBJ2-7, with D unclear. The CDR3 sequence is 13 residues long. The V end lost 5 bases, the J end lost 2 bases, and 10 bases lay between the germline ends. Germline V lookup: CDR1 MDHEN, CDR2 SYDVKM. DNA for the CDR3: TGTGCCAGCAGTCCCGCGAGCCCCTACGAGCAGTACTTC. Translated: CASSPASPYEQYF.

V usage is TRBV7-9 and J usage is TRBJ1-4; no firm D call. Germline CDR1 is SEHNR and CDR2 is FQNEAQ (reference sequence). The V end lost 1 base, the J end lost 8 bases, and 8 bases lay between the germline ends. The CDR3 covers 13 residues. The CDR3 DNA reads as TGTGCCAGCAGCTTAGACCCCGGAGAAAAACTGTTTTTT. It translates to CASSLDPGEKLFF. Based on the CDR3 plus reference TRBV7-9 and TRBJ1-4, the full variable domain is DTGVSQNPRHKITKRGQNVTFRCDPISEHNRLYWYRQTLGQGPEFLTYFQNEAQLEKSRLLSDRFSAERPKGSFSTLEIQRTEQGDSAMYLCASSLDPGEKLFFGSGTQLSVL.

The J gene is TRBJ1-1, the V gene TRBV5-1; perhaps TRBD1 as D (5 bases). Per the germline V gene, CDR1 is SGHRS and CDR2 is YFSETQ. CDR3 size: 14 residues. Deletions cut 3 bases from V and 1 base from J, with 10 bases between. CDR3 region: CASSSGTTNTEAFF. As DNA, the CDR3 is TGCGCCAGCAGCTCCGGGACGACGAACACTGAAGCTTTCTTT.

The chain links TRBV12-3 or TRBV12-4 to TRBJ2-5; 7 bases map to TRBD2. V dropped 5 bases and J dropped 2; count of bases not matched to a gene: 14. The CDR3 is 17 residues long. CDR3 in amino acids: CASSPIKTSDKQETQYF. The CDR3 DNA reads as TGTGCCAGCAGTCCCATCAAAACTAGCGACAAACAAGAGACCCAGTACTTC.

The gene calls are TRBV3-1 and TRBJ1-2; 9 nucleotides line up with TRBD1. V was clipped by 3 bases and J by 4 bases; unmatched bases: 6. Looked up from germline, CDR1 is LGHDT and CDR2 is YNNKEL (reference sequence). CDR3 size: 15 residues. DNA of the CDR3: TGTGCCAGCAGCCATGTACAGGGGGCCGTCTATGGCTACACCTTC. Translated, it gives CASSHVQGAVYGYTF.

J is TRBJ1-2 and V is TRBV27, with TRBD1 matching over 7 bases. This CDR3 region has 13 residues. V lost 8 bases and J lost 4; bases outside the gene matches: 7. The germline V gene encodes CDR1 MNHEY and CDR2 SMNVEV (reference sequence). CDR3 sequence reads: CASSRRDSYGYTF. The CDR3 DNA reads as TGTGCCAGCTCGCGGCGGGACAGCTATGGCTACACCTTC.

CDR3: CASSPREIGGRETQYF. In DNA, the CDR3 is TGTGCCAGCAGCCCTCGGGAGATAGGGGGCAGAGAGACCCAGTACTTC. The chain uses TRBV28 and TRBJ2-5; a possible D gene is TRBD1 (7 bases). Germline V lookup: CDR1 MDHEN, CDR2 SYDVKM. The CDR3 length is 16 residues. The ends were cut back, 6 bases at V and 4 bases at J, with 21 bases in the middle.

In this sample, this clonotype turned up once. This rearrangement joins TRBV6-4 to TRBJ2-3; D uncertain. The CDR3 is 14 residues long. Germline CDR1 MRHNA, CDR2 SNTAGT. V dropped 1 base and J dropped 1 base, with 6 bases sitting between them. In nucleotides, the CDR3 is TGTGCCAGCAGTGACTTCTTAGGCACAGATACGCAGTATTTT. This translates into CASSDFLGTDTQYF.

CDR3 region: CASSQGRWAFF. CDR3 in DNA: TGTGCCAGCAGCCAGGGCCGATGGGCTTTCTTT. The V and J genes are TRBV3-1 and TRBJ1-1, with D hard to call. The V end was cut by 3 bases, the J end by 11 bases, with 10 bases between. The germline gives CDR1 LGHDT, CDR2 YNNKEL (reference sequence). The CDR3 is made up of 11 amino acids.

This sequence joins TRBV12-3 or TRBV12-4 and TRBJ1-6, with D tentatively TRBD1 (5 bases). Trimming removed 7 bases from V and 7 bases from J, with 14 bases in between. The CDR3 extends over 14 amino acids. The CDR3 protein is CASNVGGINSPLHF. CDR3 coding DNA: TGTGCCAGCAACGTGGGGGGGATCAATTCACCCCTCCACTTT.